This T cell receptor beta chain was sequenced in a study of OX40 agonist ivuxolimab in advanced cancers. Study-wide results and caveats: Average numbers of expanded clones were greater in CD8+ T cells than in CD4+. Blood T cells, both CD4+ and CD8+, expanded clonally by week 6 at 0.1 to 3.0 mg/kg.

The V end lost 0 bases, the J end lost 0 bases, and 7 bases lay between the germline ends. This CDR3 has 14 residues. The germline V gene has CDR1 SGDLS and CDR2 YYNGEE. In the case of this clone: Its cognate antigen is unknown. Additional DNA sequences in this sample encode the identical CDR3.

Patients with a history of autoimmune disease or on systemic immunosuppression were excluded. TCRdb's copy holds only in-frame clones and misses some; the assay was immunoSEQ multiplex PCR. The sample includes roughly 11,000 clones, around 78% of them seen just once. The input for sequencing was CD4+ or CD8+ T cells sorted from blood, taken in a trial of the OX40 agonist ivuxolimab. The gene calls are TRBV9 and TRBJ2-7; D might be TRBD2 (5 bases). The sequence was collected from an adult with an advanced solid tumor such as melanoma, head and neck, liver or kidney cancer. This CDR3 reads CASSVDSGSYEQYF. CDR3 bases: TGTGCCAGCAGCGTAGACAGCGGCTCCTACGAGCAGTACTTC.